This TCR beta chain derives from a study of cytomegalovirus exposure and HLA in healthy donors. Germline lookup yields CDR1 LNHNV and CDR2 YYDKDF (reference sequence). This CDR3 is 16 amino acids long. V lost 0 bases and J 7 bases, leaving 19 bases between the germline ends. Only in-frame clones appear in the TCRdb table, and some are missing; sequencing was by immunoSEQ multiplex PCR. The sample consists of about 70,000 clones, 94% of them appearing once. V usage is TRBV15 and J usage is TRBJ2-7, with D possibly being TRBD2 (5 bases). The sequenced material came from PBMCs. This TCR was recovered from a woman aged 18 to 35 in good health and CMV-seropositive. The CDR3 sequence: CATSRDAQQPSGEQYF. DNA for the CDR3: TGTGCCACCAGCAGAGATGCCCAGCAGCCCTCGGGGGAGCAGTACTTC. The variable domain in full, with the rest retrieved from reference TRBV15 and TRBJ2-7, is DAMVIQNPRYQVTQFGKPVTLSCSQTLNHNVMYWYQQKSSQAPKLLFHYYDKDFNNEADTPDNFQSRRPNTSFCFLDIRSPGLGDTAMYLCATSRDAQQPSGEQYFGPGTRLTVT.